This is a list of T cell receptor beta chains from one sample in a study of blood T cell repertoires in COVID-19. Assay: immunoSEQ multiplex PCR; the TCRdb copy retains only in-frame clones and omits some. Of 25,000 to 30,000 clones in the sample, 85% to 90% were seen once. What was sequenced was peripheral blood. Receptors were obtained from a man between 65 and 79 years old with active COVID-19. The CDR3 runs from the conserved cysteine through the conserved F or W. Fields, in order: V gene, D gene, clone size, J gene, CDR3 protein, CDR3 DNA. A D gene is named only where the DNA matches it firmly. Size values are once, few and many counts, or a class for expanded clones, and some rows have none.

TRBV18,TRBD1,NA,TRBJ2-5,CASSPRTGAGETQYF,TGTGCCAGCTCACCACGGACAGGGGCGGGGGAGACCCAGTACTTC
TRBV5-1,NA,NA,TRBJ2-2,CATKRDTGELFF,TGCGCCACCAAGAGGGACACCGGGGAGCTGTTTTTT
TRBV10-3,NA,once,TRBJ1-6,CAISEAGLDSPLHF,TGTGCCATCAGTGAAGCAGGGTTAGATTCACCCCTCCACTTT
TRBV4-1,NA,NA,TRBJ1-1,CASSQVPPARGYVPEAFF,TGCGCCAGCAGCCAAGTACCGCCTGCAAGGGGGTATGTGCCTGAAGCTTTCTTT
TRBV4-3,NA,NA,TRBJ1-1,CASSQDSRGITEAFF,TGCGCCAGCAGCCAAGATTCGCGGGGAATCACTGAAGCTTTCTTT
TRBV6-5,NA,NA,TRBJ1-2,CASITGSRLNGYTF,TGTGCCAGCATAACTGGCTCGCGGCTTAATGGCTACACCTTC
TRBV3-1/TRBV3-2,TRBD2,NA,TRBJ2-2,CASSQDPAGDPSYTGELFF,TGTGCCAGCAGCCAAGATCCAGCGGGGGACCCGAGCTACACCGGGGAGCTGTTTTTT
TRBV5-1,NA,NA,TRBJ2-1,CASSFTGSGPYNEQFF,TGCGCCAGCAGCTTTACGGGGAGCGGTCCCTACAATGAGCAGTTCTTC
TRBV19,TRBD2,NA,TRBJ2-3,CASSSGSGGVRTQYF,TGTGCCAGTAGTTCCGGTAGCGGGGGGGTGCGTACGCAGTATTTT
TRBV18,NA,NA,TRBJ2-3,CASSRGVIGTDTQYF,TGTGCCAGCTCACGGGGGGTTATTGGCACAGATACGCAGTATTTT
TRBV7-2,NA,NA,TRBJ2-7,CASRGQVSGEQYF,TGTGCCAGCAGGGGGCAGGTTTCCGGCGAGCAGTACTTC
TRBV4-2,TRBD1,NA,TRBJ1-2,CASSPGQETYGYTF,TGTGCCAGCAGCCCGGGACAGGAGACCTATGGCTACACCTTC
TRBV19,TRBD1,NA,TRBJ1-5,CASSRQGRQPQHF,TGTGCCAGTAGTCGACAGGGACGTCAGCCCCAGCATTTT
TRBV6-2/TRBV6-3,TRBD1,NA,TRBJ1-1,CASSYYRGTEAFF,TGTGCCAGCAGTTACTACAGGGGTACTGAAGCTTTCTTT
TRBV6-5,TRBD1,NA,TRBJ1-4,CASRPGQINEKLFF,TGTGCCAGCAGACCGGGACAGATTAATGAAAAACTGTTTTTT
TRBV19,NA,NA,TRBJ1-3,CASSIFASPSGNTIYF,TGTGCCAGTAGTATCTTCGCGTCACCCTCTGGAAACACCATATATTTT
TRBV2,TRBD1,NA,TRBJ1-5,CASSGQGGYQPQHF,TGTGCCAGCAGCGGACAGGGCGGATATCAGCCCCAGCATTTT
TRBV4-3,NA,NA,TRBJ1-2,CASSQAADIYGYTF,TGCGCCAGCAGCCAAGCCGCAGACATCTATGGCTACACCTTC
TRBV7-7,TRBD1,NA,TRBJ2-5,CASSLGTGTQETQYF,TGTGCTAGCAGCTTGGGGACAGGGACTCAAGAGACCCAGTACTTC
TRBV6-2/TRBV6-3,NA,NA,TRBJ1-5,CASSYGHHQPQHF,TGTGCCAGCAGTTATGGACACCATCAGCCCCAGCATTTT
TRBV4-1,NA,NA,TRBJ2-7,CASSEINDSPYEQYF,TGCGCCAGCAGCGAAATAAATGACTCTCCCTACGAGCAGTACTTC
TRBV6-5,TRBD1,NA,TRBJ1-6,CASSYAPGQGASPLHF,TGTGCCAGCAGTTACGCCCCGGGACAGGGGGCTTCACCCCTCCACTTT
TRBV9,NA,NA,TRBJ1-1,CASRGRNTEAFF,TGTGCCAGCAGGGGGCGGAACACTGAAGCTTTCTTT
TRBV4-2,NA,NA,TRBJ2-7,CASRLDSFGSYEQYF,TGTGCCAGCAGACTGGACAGCTTTGGGTCCTACGAGCAGTACTTC
TRBV9,NA,NA,TRBJ1-3,CASSPGVSGNTIYF,TGTGCCAGCAGCCCCGGGGTCTCTGGAAACACCATATATTTT
TRBV5-8,NA,NA,TRBJ2-3,CASSLAVGTDTQYF,TGTGCCAGCAGCTTGGCAGTCGGGACAGATACGCAGTATTTT
TRBV28,TRBD1,NA,TRBJ1-5,CASLRGLGQPQHF,TGTGCCAGCCTCAGGGGGCTTGGGCAGCCCCAGCATTTT
TRBV18,NA,NA,TRBJ2-6,CASSPDSSGANVLTF,TGTGCCAGCTCCCCGGACAGCTCTGGGGCCAACGTCCTGACTTTC
TRBV3-1/TRBV3-2,NA,NA,TRBJ1-2,CASSQLGDGYTF,TGTGCCAGCAGCCAACTCGGAGATGGCTACACCTTC
TRBV4-1,NA,NA,TRBJ1-1,CASSQDWAGGTEAFF,TGCGCCAGCAGCCAAGATTGGGCGGGGGGCACTGAAGCTTTCTTT
TRBV3-1/TRBV3-2,TRBD1,NA,TRBJ1-4,CASSQVWTGGSGEKLFF,TGTGCCAGCAGCCAAGTATGGACAGGGGGTTCGGGGGAAAAACTGTTTTTT
TRBV19,NA,NA,TRBJ2-7,CASSMSDYYEQYF,TGTGCCAGTAGTATGTCAGACTACTACGAGCAGTACTTC
TRBV7-2,NA,NA,TRBJ1-5,CASSASRGRGQPQHF,TGTGCCAGCAGCGCCTCAAGAGGGCGCGGTCAGCCCCAGCATTTT
TRBV30,TRBD1,once,TRBJ2-6,CAWSFHPGQVFSGANVLTF,TGTGCCTGGAGTTTCCACCCGGGACAGGTGTTCTCTGGGGCCAACGTCCTGACTTTC
TRBV28,NA,NA,TRBJ2-7,CASSYTASYEQYF,TGTGCCAGCAGTTACACAGCCTCCTACGAGCAGTACTTC
TRBV24-1,TRBD1,NA,TRBJ1-6,CATETGTGDTTGSPLHF,TGTGCCACCGAGACAGGGACCGGGGATACCACGGGGTCACCCCTCCACTTT
TRBV27,TRBD1,NA,TRBJ2-5,CASSLLGQEQETQYF,TGTGCCAGCAGTTTACTGGGACAGGAACAAGAGACCCAGTACTTC
TRBV27,NA,NA,TRBJ1-6,CASSLLVGPDNSPLHF,TGTGCCAGCAGTTTATTGGTGGGGCCAGATAATTCACCCCTCCACTTT
TRBV29-1,TRBD1,NA,TRBJ2-5,CSVQDRGRLKETQYF,TGCAGCGTGCAAGACAGGGGGCGCTTGAAAGAGACCCAGTACTTC
TRBV30,TRBD1,NA,TRBJ1-1,CAWGGPLRGREAFF,TGTGCCTGGGGCGGGCCTCTAAGGGGGCGTGAAGCTTTCTTT
TRBV2,TRBD1,NA,TRBJ2-2,CASSESRQGAVTGELFF,TGTGCCAGCAGTGAATCCCGGCAGGGGGCTGTCACCGGGGAGCTGTTTTTT
TRBV6-2/TRBV6-3,NA,NA,TRBJ1-2,CASSPGHSVGYTF,TGTGCCAGCAGTCCGGGACATTCGGTTGGCTACACCTTC
TRBV14,TRBD1,NA,TRBJ2-1,CASSLGTGLHNEQFF,TGTGCCAGCAGCCTTGGGACAGGGCTACACAATGAGCAGTTCTTC
TRBV3-1/TRBV3-2,TRBD1,NA,TRBJ1-4,CASSQSVGTGEKLFF,TGTGCCAGCAGCCAAAGCGTCGGGACAGGAGAAAAACTGTTTTTT
TRBV19,TRBD1,NA,TRBJ1-1,CASRRRDREAFF,TGTGCCAGTAGGAGACGGGACAGGGAAGCTTTCTTT
TRBV7-6,TRBD1,once,TRBJ1-1,CASSFPVGQGVTEAFF,TGTGCCAGCAGCTTTCCCGTCGGACAGGGAGTCACTGAAGCTTTCTTT
TRBV7-2,NA,NA,TRBJ1-6,CASSSYNSPLHF,TGTGCCAGCAGCTCTTATAATTCACCCCTCCACTTT
TRBV6-1,TRBD1,NA,TRBJ1-6,CASSDQGASYNSPLHF,TGTGCCAGCAGTGATCAGGGGGCCTCCTATAATTCACCCCTCCACTTT
TRBV18,TRBD1,few,TRBJ1-5,CASSPTGGNQPQHF,TGTGCCAGCTCCCCAACAGGGGGCAATCAGCCCCAGCATTTT
TRBV5-3,TRBD1,NA,TRBJ2-2,CARSLPGQGRCAGELFF,TGTGCCAGAAGCTTACCGGGACAGGGTCGATGTGCCGGGGAGCTGTTTTTT
TRBV30,NA,NA,TRBJ1-1,CAWSREVANTEAFF,TGTGCCTGGAGCAGGGAGGTCGCGAACACTGAAGCTTTCTTT
TRBV7-6,TRBD1,NA,TRBJ2-3,CASSLEAPFDRGQGTQYF,TGTGCCAGCAGCCTCGAGGCACCTTTTGACAGGGGGCAAGGTACGCAGTATTTT
TRBV5-1,NA,NA,TRBJ1-6,CASTEVGESGSPLHF,TGCGCCAGCACCGAGGTAGGGGAATCGGGTTCACCCCTCCACTTT
TRBV6-5,NA,NA,TRBJ1-2,CASSLGGVYGYTF,TGTGCCAGCAGCCTTGGGGGGGTCTATGGCTACACCTTC
TRBV5-4,NA,NA,TRBJ2-3,CASSLARRDTQYF,TGTGCCAGCAGCTTGGCCCGGAGAGATACGCAGTATTTT
TRBV27,NA,NA,TRBJ2-7,CASSLAPGHEQYF,TGTGCCAGCAGTTTAGCCCCAGGTCACGAGCAGTACTTC
TRBV19,NA,NA,TRBJ2-7,CASSIIGQAYEQYF,TGTGCCAGTAGTATAATTGGGCAGGCTTACGAGCAGTACTTC